The entry below describes one TCR beta chain. The CDR3 is 15 amino acids. From germline, CDR1 is MNHEY and CDR2 SVGEGT. Trimming took 6 bases from V and 2 from J, leaving 15 bases between them. These data belong to a study of blood T cell repertoires in COVID-19. About the research overall: Both acute and convalescent COVID-19 samples were obtained from the United States, Italy and Spain.

Per the study methods: Scientists estimated how many nucleated cells there were by amplifying reference gene primers. The protocol was immunoSEQ multiplex PCR, while the TCRdb copy is restricted to in-frame clones and leaves out a portion. V and J calls and clone size are given by that table; D and trimming were obtained from the DNA. Found here are some 240,000 clones, 84% of them singletons; the top ten hold approximately 10%. Sequencing was done on a sample of peripheral blood. The chain combines TRBV6-2 or TRBV6-3 with TRBJ2-3; D is perhaps TRBD2 (6 bases). The TCR comes from a man aged 45-65 years with active or convalescent COVID-19. CDR3 coding DNA: TGTGCCAGCAGCCTTAGCGGCCCTCCCACAGATACGCAGTATTTT. As protein: CASSLSGPPTDTQYF.